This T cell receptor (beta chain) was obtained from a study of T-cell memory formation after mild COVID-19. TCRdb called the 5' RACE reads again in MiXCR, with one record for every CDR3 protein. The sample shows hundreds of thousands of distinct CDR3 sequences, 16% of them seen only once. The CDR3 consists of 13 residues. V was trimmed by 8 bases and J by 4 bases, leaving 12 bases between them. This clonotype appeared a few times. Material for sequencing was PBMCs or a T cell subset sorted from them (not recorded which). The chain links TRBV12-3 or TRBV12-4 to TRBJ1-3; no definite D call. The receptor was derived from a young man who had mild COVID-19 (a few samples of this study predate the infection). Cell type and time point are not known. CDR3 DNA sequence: TGTGCCAGCGTAGGCACCCTAGGAAACACCATATATTTT. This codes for CASVGTLGNTIYF.